By its share, the clone carrying this T cell receptor beta chain is medium-sized. Mouse names are used for the genes. The observed sequence ends 1 residue before the CDR3 terminus, with the missing tail filled in from the germline J gene. The data derive from a study of tissue T cells after allogeneic stem cell transplantation. Method: immunoSEQ multiplex PCR; TCRdb's copy keeps in-frame clones and lacks some. The sample lists roughly 4,000 clones, roughly three fifths seen once, with around 31% in the top ten. Germline V CDR1 and CDR2: NSHNY, SYGAGN. V lost 0 bases and J lost 0, with 8 bases in between. This CDR3 contains 15 residues. Time point: mouse harvest day 7 after allogeneic transplant. Each mouse received 10^7 T-cell-depleted marrow cells plus 10^6 splenic CD5+ T cells by tail vein.

This rearrangement joins TRBV13-1 to TRBJ2-4; tentative D call: TRBD2 (6 bases). Sample: spleen. The TCR comes from a female BALB/c mouse given C57BL/6 T cells with graft-versus-host disease after an allogeneic hematopoietic cell transplant. The covered CDR3 bases are TGTGCCAGCAGTGATGACTGGGCTAGTCAAAACACCTTGTAC. Translated: CASSDDWASQNTLY. In full, the CDR3 reads CASSDDWASQNTLYF.